The T cell receptor beta chain described here comes from a study of blood T cell repertoires in COVID-19. Looking at the study overall: PBMCs, B-cell-depleted T cells, or T cells provided the cDNA or gDNA that made up the material.

The germline CDR1 and CDR2 sequences are SGHDT and YYEEEE. The CDR3 has 15 residues. V lost 0 bases, J lost 3 bases, and 12 bases lay in between. Clones were read by immunoSEQ multiplex PCR, and TCRdb kept only the in-frame ones, dropping some. The table includes about 49,000 clones, under 85% detected once. The source is a human donor in a cohort sampled during active COVID-19. Sample: peripheral blood. V is TRBV5-6 and J is TRBJ1-2; tentatively, D is TRBD1 (5 bases). The CDR3 sequence: CASSLAGKVDYGYTF. In DNA, the CDR3 is TGTGCCAGCAGCTTGGCAGGGAAGGTTGACTATGGCTACACCTTC.